These 26 T cell receptor beta chains were all obtained from the same sample, sequenced in a study of Ad26.COV2.S vaccination and SARS-CoV-2 variants. The assay was immunoSEQ multiplex PCR, and TCRdb's table has in-frame clones only and misses some. The profile shows around 300,000 clones, roughly nine tenths of them singletons. The treatment is: 19 received Ad26.COV2.S at low or high dose, single or two shots; about 5 received placebo; per-sample allocation not given. Samples were taken on day 63 after the first vaccine or placebo injection. The sequenced sample was peripheral blood, obtained in a trial of Ad26.COV2.S vaccine versus placebo. The receptors were gathered from a person aged 18-60 years who received the Ad26.COV2.S COVID-19 vaccine or a placebo.

The chain combines TRBV7-9 with TRBJ1-5, with a possible D match to TRBD1 (6 bases). Trimming removed 2 bases from V and 3 bases from J, with 17 bases in between. The CDR3 spans 17 residues. Germline loops: CDR1 SEHNR, CDR2 FQNEAQ (reference sequence). The CDR3 spells CASSLSSNGGSNQPQHF. CDR3 coding DNA: TGTGCCAGCAGCTTATCTTCTAATGGGGGCTCCAATCAGCCCCAGCATTTT.

In regard to this clone: The identical CDR3 is also encoded by other nucleotide sequences in the sample. The V call is TRBV7-2, the J call TRBJ1-2; D not resolved. The germline V gene has CDR1 SGHTA and CDR2 FQGNSA. Deletions cut 2 bases from V and 4 bases from J, with 11 bases between. The length of the CDR3 is 14 residues. CDR3 DNA: TGTGCCAGCAGCTTATTGGGCGGAAGCTATGGCTACACCTTC. It yields the protein CASSLLGGSYGYTF.

The chain employs TRBV27 and TRBJ2-7; 11 bases line up with TRBD2. Germline lookup yields CDR1 MNHEY and CDR2 SMNVEV (reference sequence). This CDR3 is built from 14 residues. Trimming at V came to 6 bases and at J to 3 bases, leaving 4 bases not matched to a gene. CDR3: CASRTSGKSYEQYF. The CDR3 DNA sequence: TGTGCCAGCAGGACTAGCGGGAAGAGCTACGAGCAGTACTTC.

The V gene is TRBV7-8, the J gene TRBJ1-5, with D hard to call. There are 22 residues in the CDR3. Germline V gene data show CDR1 as SGHVS and CDR2 as FQNEAQ. Trimming cost V 1 base and J 0 bases, with 28 bases left between them. CDR3 DNA sequence: TGTGCCAGCAGCTTAGTCCCCCCGACACGAAGCAATATCAAAACTAGCAATCAGCCCCAGCATTTT. Its translation: CASSLVPPTRSNIKTSNQPQHF.

The chain is built from TRBV6-5 and TRBJ1-3; D not resolved. Trimming left V 9 bases short and J 0 bases short, with 9 bases between. CDR1 and CDR2 from the germline V gene are MNHEY and SVGAGI. The CDR3 is 13 residues long. The CDR3 sequence is CASRPISGNTIYF. CDR3 nucleotides: TGTGCCAGTCGACCCATCTCTGGAAACACCATATATTTT.

The J gene is TRBJ2-2, the V gene TRBV4-2; TRBD2 agrees at 8 bases. The CDR3 has 15 residues. Germline-derived CDR1 and CDR2 are LGHNA and YNFKEQ. Losses at the gene ends were 2 bases for V and 4 bases for J; bases not matched to a gene: 3. CDR3 nucleotide sequence: TGTGCCAGCAGCCAACAGCGGGAGAGCACCGGGGAGCTGTTTTTT. It specifies CASSQQRESTGELFF.

This clone has a single count. The chain couples TRBV7-2 to TRBJ2-1; TRBD1 aligns across 10 bases. The J segment lost 7 bases and the V segment lost 1 base, leaving 1 base of the junction unmatched. The CDR3 loop spans 14 amino acids. CDR1 is SGHTA and CDR2 is FQGNSA in the germline V gene. CDR3 region: CASSLEGQGNEQFF. In DNA form, the CDR3 reads TGTGCCAGCAGCTTAGAGGGACAGGGGAATGAGCAGTTCTTC.

This clone appeared a single time. The chain combines TRBV5-4 with TRBJ1-2, with TRBD1 identical over 8 bases. This CDR3 region has 14 residues. Germline CDR1 SGHNT, CDR2 YYREEE (reference sequence). With V trimmed by 0 bases and J by 7 bases, 5 bases remained unmatched. The CDR3 sequence is CASSLVGQGSGYTF. The CDR3, as DNA: TGTGCCAGCAGCTTGGTCGGACAGGGTAGTGGCTACACCTTC. Full variable domain (outside the CDR3, taken from reference TRBV5-4 and TRBJ1-2): ETGVTQSPTHLIKTRGQQVTLRCSSQSGHNTVSWYQQALGQGPQFIFQYYREEENGRGNFPPRFSGLQFPNYSSELNVNALELDDSALYLCASSLVGQGSGYTFGSGTRLTVV.

The rearrangement joins TRBV20-1 to TRBJ2-3; the D gene could be TRBD1 or TRBD2 (5 bases each). V dropped 1 base and J dropped 10 bases, with 9 bases sitting between them. This CDR3 spans 11 amino acids. Germline CDR1 and CDR2: DFQATT and SNEGSKA (reference sequence). CDR3 sequence reads: CSARGGDAQYF. The DNA for the CDR3 is TGCAGTGCTAGAGGTGGGGACGCGCAGTATTTT.

CDR3 bases: TGTGCCAGCAGGTCTGAAGGGTCCTATAATTCACCCCTCCACTTT. Translating gives CASRSEGSYNSPLHF. The chain uses TRBV11-2 and TRBJ1-6; D gene unclear. V was pared by 6 bases and J by 1 base, with 10 bases between. Germline loops: CDR1 SGHAT, CDR2 FQNNGV. This CDR3 has 15 amino acids.

Remarks on this clone: The same CDR3 also results from other DNA sequences found in this sample. V gene TRBV30 combines with J gene TRBJ2-7; no firm D call. Trimming cost V 0 bases and J 0 bases, with 6 bases left between them. The germline gives CDR1 GTSNPN, CDR2 SVGIG (reference sequence). This CDR3 has 13 residues. The CDR3 sequence is CAWSVGSSYEQYF. The DNA of the CDR3 is TGTGCCTGGAGTGTAGGATCCTCCTACGAGCAGTACTTC.

J is TRBJ2-7 and V is TRBV3-1 (or the pseudogene TRBV3-2); D call uncertain. With 6 bases removed from V and 3 bases from J, the gap between germline ends came to 6 bases. The CDR3 is 11 amino acids. The germline V gene encodes CDR1 LGHDT and CDR2 YNNKEL (reference sequence). The CDR3 is CASRGYYEQYF. The CDR3 DNA reads TGTGCCAGCAGGGGGTACTACGAGCAGTACTTC.

On this clone itself: One junction end does not reproduce the germline sequence, and a read error may be involved. The chain couples TRBV12-3 or TRBV12-4 to TRBJ2-7; D is ambiguous. This CDR3 is 12 amino acids long. In DNA form, the CDR3 reads TGTACCAGCAGTCCTAGCTCCTACGAGCAGTACTTC. It codes for CTSSPSSYEQYF.

V and J are TRBV11-3 and TRBJ2-1; 10 bases match TRBD1. From germline, CDR1 is SGHNT and CDR2 YENEEA. J lost 9 bases, V lost 5 bases, and 13 bases had no gene match. The CDR3 sequence is 16 residues long. In DNA, the CDR3 is TGTGCCAGCAGCCCTCGACAGGGGGCCCTTGGGGGTGAGCAGTTCTTC. Its protein is CASSPRQGALGGEQFF.

The chain links TRBV6-5 to TRBJ1-2; no clear D gene. V lost 5 bases, J lost 0 bases, and 10 bases lay in between. The V gene's germline CDR1 is MNHEY and CDR2 SVGAGI. This CDR3 has 14 residues. CDR3 amino acids: CASSNFRANYGYTF. In DNA, the CDR3 is TGTGCCAGCAGTAATTTTAGAGCTAACTATGGCTACACCTTC.

The V gene is TRBV19, the J gene TRBJ1-1; possible D gene TRBD1, 6 bases. V lost 7 bases to trimming and J lost 6 bases, with 21 bases between them. The CDR3 consists of 15 residues. Germline assignment: CDR1 LNHDA and CDR2 SQIVND (reference sequence). The CDR3 sequence is CASKGHRVGDAEAFF. CDR3 bases: TGTGCCAGTAAAGGGCACAGGGTCGGGGATGCTGAAGCTTTCTTT.

This rearrangement joins TRBV9 to TRBJ2-1, with 8 bases identical to TRBD2. Unmatched junction bases numbered 8, after V lost 4 bases and J lost 2 bases. The length of the CDR3 is 16 residues. Germline CDR1 reads SGDLS; CDR2 reads YYNGEE. The CDR3 loop is CASSPRERGPYNEQFF. The CDR3 coding sequence is TGTGCCAGCAGCCCAAGGGAGCGGGGGCCCTACAATGAGCAGTTCTTC.

This clone was counted a few times. The genes are TRBV4-1 and TRBJ2-2, with D possibly matching TRBD2 (6 bases). Trimming took off 0 bases at V and 7 bases at J, with 18 bases between the two ends. The germline CDR1 and CDR2 sequences are MGHRA and YSYEKL. This CDR3 is 17 amino acids long. The CDR3 nucleotides are TGCGCCAGCAGCCAAGAAGGGGCCCTGAGGGAGGACGGGGAGCTGTTTTTT. Protein product: CASSQEGALREDGELFF.

The chain couples TRBV30 to TRBJ2-7; 10 bases are a match to TRBD1. Trimming removed 3 bases from V and 10 bases from J; junction bases left unmatched: 9. CDR3 length: 13 amino acids. The germline V gene encodes CDR1 GTSNPN and CDR2 SVGIG (reference sequence). CDR3 DNA sequence: TGTGCCTGGAGGGGGCCCCGACAGGGGGCCCAGTACTTC. Protein sequence: CAWRGPRQGAQYF.

This clone appeared once. The chain joins TRBV11-2 to TRBJ1-1; D call uncertain. Germline CDR1 is SGHAT and CDR2 is FQNNGV. Trimming removed 5 bases from V and 3 bases from J, with 13 bases in between. This CDR3 comprises 14 residues. CDR3 sequence reads: CASSHYGPDTEAFF. In nucleotides, the CDR3 is TGTGCCAGCAGCCATTATGGACCCGACACTGAAGCTTTCTTT.

Concerning this clone itself: This same CDR3 is encoded by further DNA sequences in the sample. This chain links TRBV5-1 with TRBJ1-1, with a tentative D call TRBD1 (5 bases). The germline V and J ends were trimmed by 4 bases and 1 base, with 8 bases remaining between them. The CDR3 runs 13 residues. Germline V lookup: CDR1 SGHRS, CDR2 YFSETQ. CDR3 sequence reads: CASSARENTEAFF. CDR3 bases: TGCGCCAGCAGCGCCAGGGAGAACACTGAAGCTTTCTTT.

The chain is built from TRBV5-8 and TRBJ1-2, with D tentatively TRBD1 (5 bases). V lost 4 bases and J lost 2, with 12 bases in between. Germline CDR1 SGHTS, CDR2 YDEGEE. The CDR3 is 14 amino acids. This CDR3 is CASSRLEGNYGYTF. As DNA, the CDR3 is TGTGCCAGCAGCCGTTTGGAGGGGAACTATGGCTACACCTTC.

This clone was counted ten times or more. The V gene is TRBV27, the J gene TRBJ2-7; D is possibly TRBD2 (6 bases). CDR1 is MNHEY and CDR2 is SMNVEV in the germline V gene (reference sequence). The CDR3 covers 16 residues. V dropped 2 bases and J dropped 0 bases, with 14 bases sitting between them. The CDR3 DNA reads TGTGCCAGCAGTTTACTTGGACTAACACACTCCTACGAGCAGTACTTC. Encoded protein: CASSLLGLTHSYEQYF.

This rearrangement joins TRBV5-5 to TRBJ2-7; perhaps D is TRBD1 or TRBD2 (5 bases each). The CDR3 contains 14 residues. In germline, CDR1 is SGHKS, CDR2 YYEKEE (reference sequence). V was cut by 4 bases and J by 3 bases, with 14 bases left in between. The CDR3 nucleotides are TGTGCCAGCAGCGTGGGGGACGCTGGCTACGAGCAGTACTTC. Encoded protein: CASSVGDAGYEQYF.

The CDR3 nucleotides are TGTGCCAGCAGTGAGGACAGGGGGTGGACCGGGGAGCTGTTTTTT. Translation gives CASSEDRGWTGELFF. The rearrangement links TRBV2 to TRBJ2-2; the match to TRBD1 covers 10 bases. After removal of 3 bases from V and 5 bases from J, the junction contained 3 bases not matched to a gene. CDR1 is SNHLY, CDR2 FYNNEI, per germline. This CDR3 is built from 15 residues.

The chain combines TRBV30 with TRBJ2-7; tentatively, D is TRBD2 (6 bases). Germline CDR1 GTSNPN, CDR2 SVGIG (reference sequence). V was shortened by 4 bases and J by 6 bases, with 10 bases between the two germline ends. The CDR3 has 11 amino acids. This CDR3 is CAWNRGGEQYF. CDR3 DNA sequence: TGTGCCTGGAACCGGGGAGGCGAGCAGTACTTC.